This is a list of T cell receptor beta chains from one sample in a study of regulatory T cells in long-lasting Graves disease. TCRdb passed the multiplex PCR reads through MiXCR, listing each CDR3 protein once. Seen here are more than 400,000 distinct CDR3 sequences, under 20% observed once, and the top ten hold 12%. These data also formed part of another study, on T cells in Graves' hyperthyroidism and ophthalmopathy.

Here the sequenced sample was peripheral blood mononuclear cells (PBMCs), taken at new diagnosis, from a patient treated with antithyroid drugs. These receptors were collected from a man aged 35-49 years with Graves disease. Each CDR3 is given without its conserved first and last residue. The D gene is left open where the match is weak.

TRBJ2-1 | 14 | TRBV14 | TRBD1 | ASSHRTGGPYNEQF
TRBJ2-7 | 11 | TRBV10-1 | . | ASSGQFDSEQY
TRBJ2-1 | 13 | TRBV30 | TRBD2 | AWSVLAGGYNEQF
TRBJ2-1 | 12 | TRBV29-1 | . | SVEGGVSYNEQF
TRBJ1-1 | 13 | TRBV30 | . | AWSRWGGGNTEAF
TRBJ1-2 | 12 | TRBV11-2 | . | ASSLGGNLYGYT
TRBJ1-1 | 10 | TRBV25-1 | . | ASRGGVTEAF
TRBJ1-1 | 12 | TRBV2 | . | ASRLQRINTEAF
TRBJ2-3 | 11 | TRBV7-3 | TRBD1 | ARDRSGTDTQY
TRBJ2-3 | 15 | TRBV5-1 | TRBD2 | ASSQGLAAVRTDTQY
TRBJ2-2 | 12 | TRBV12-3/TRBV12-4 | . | ASSPLRYTGELF
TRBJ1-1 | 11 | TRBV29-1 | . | SAKEGVDTEAF
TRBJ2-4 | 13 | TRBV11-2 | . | ASSEGHLAKNIQY
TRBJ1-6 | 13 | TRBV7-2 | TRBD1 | ASSSRQGARSPLH
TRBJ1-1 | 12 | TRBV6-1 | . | ASRPGTVNTEAF
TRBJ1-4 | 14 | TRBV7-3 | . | ASSSYGQTTNEKLF
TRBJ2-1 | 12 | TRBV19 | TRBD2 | ASSIGTRINEQF
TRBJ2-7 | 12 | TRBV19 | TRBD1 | ASSIPGGPYEQY
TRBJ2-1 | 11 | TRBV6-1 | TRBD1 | ASGTESYNEQF
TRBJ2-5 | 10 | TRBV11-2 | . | ASSPSLGTQY
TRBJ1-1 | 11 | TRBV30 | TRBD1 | AWTRGGYTEAF
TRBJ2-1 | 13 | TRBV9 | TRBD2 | ASSVGLAGTGEQF
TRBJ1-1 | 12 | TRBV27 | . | ASSFLMENTEAF
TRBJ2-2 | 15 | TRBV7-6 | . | ASSLGALGTSTGELF
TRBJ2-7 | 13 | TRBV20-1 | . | SARESGVQSYEQY
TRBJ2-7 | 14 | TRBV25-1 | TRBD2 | ASSGLGTSGIVEQY
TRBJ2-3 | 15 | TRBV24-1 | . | ATSDLGQGISTDTQY
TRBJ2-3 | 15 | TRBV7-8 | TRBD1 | ASSFTQGARSTDTRY
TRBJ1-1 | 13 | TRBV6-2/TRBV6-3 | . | ASSYLPGGNTEAF
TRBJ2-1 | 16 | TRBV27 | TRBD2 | ASSSLAGVDGGHNEQF
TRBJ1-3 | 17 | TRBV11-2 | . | ASSKAPRGTGTSGNTIY
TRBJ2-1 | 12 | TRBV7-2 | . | ASSPPRPGDEQF
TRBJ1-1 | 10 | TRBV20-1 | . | SASPGEREAF